A single sample gave rise to the 16 T cell receptor beta chains below, sequenced in a study of cytomegalovirus exposure and HLA in healthy donors. Primers: 60 Vbeta forward and 13 Jbeta reverse. Generated by immunoSEQ multiplex PCR, the TCRdb table keeps only in-frame clones and is missing some. The repertoire has 150,000 or so clones, 75% to 80% of them found once; the top ten carry about 0.66%. Sequencing was done on a sample of PBMCs. The receptors derive from a male donor in good health and CMV-seronegative.

This clone was counted a single time. The rearrangement joins TRBV2 to TRBJ1-2; 10 bases fit TRBD1. Per germline, CDR1 SNHLY and CDR2 FYNNEI. This CDR3 has 15 amino acids. The V segment lost 4 bases and the J segment 4 bases; nucleotides outside the gene matches: 6. The CDR3 sequence: CASSAATGGTYGYTF. The DNA for the CDR3 is TGTGCCAGCAGTGCCGCGACAGGGGGCACCTATGGCTACACCTTC.

This clone appeared once. Compared with germline, one end of the junction differs, possibly owing to a read error. This rearrangement joins TRBV7-9 to TRBJ1-2; D unclear. The CDR3 runs to 12 residues. Germline V lookup: CDR1 SEHNR, CDR2 FQNEAQ (reference sequence). The DNA of the CDR3 is TGTTCCAGCAGCTTTGAGGCTTATGGCTACACCTTC. Protein: CSSSFEAYGYTF.

This rearrangement joins TRBV4-1 to TRBJ2-7, with D unclear. Trimming removed 1 base at V and 2 bases at J, with 6 bases between. The length of the CDR3 is 13 residues. Germline assignment: CDR1 MGHRA and CDR2 YSYEKL. The CDR3 region has the DNA TGCGCCAGCAGCCAAGGTCAGACCTACGAGCAGTACTTC. It yields the protein CASSQGQTYEQYF.

V gene TRBV27 combines with J gene TRBJ2-7, with TRBD1 matching over 8 bases. V dropped 5 bases and J dropped 0; count of bases not matched to a gene: 3. Germline CDR1 and CDR2: MNHEY and SMNVEV (reference sequence). The CDR3 totals 14 residues. In DNA, the CDR3 is TGTGCCAGCAGTCCCAGGGGGCACTCCTACGAGCAGTACTTC. It yields the protein CASSPRGHSYEQYF.

This chain uses TRBV4-3 with TRBJ2-5; TRBD2 agrees at 11 bases. The tail of the sequence fits TRBJ2-7 better, so the J call may be wrong. The length of the CDR3 is 17 residues. Germline CDR1 LGHNA, CDR2 YSLEER. CDR3 sequence: CASSQETDSGRVSEQYF. The CDR3 DNA reads TGCGCCAGCAGCCAGGAGACAGATAGCGGGAGGGTTTCCGAGCAGTACTTC.

The chain is built from TRBV18 and TRBJ2-7, with TRBD2 as a possible D gene (6 bases). V was trimmed by 3 bases and J by 6 bases, leaving 21 bases between them. The CDR3 spans 16 residues. Germline assignment: CDR1 KGHSH and CDR2 LQKENI. In DNA, the CDR3 is TGTGCCAGCTCACCCCCCGGGACTGCACCCGGGGGCGAGCAGTACTTC. Its translation is CASSPPGTAPGGEQYF. Based on the CDR3 plus reference TRBV18 and TRBJ2-7, the full variable domain is NAGVMQNPRHLVRRRGQEARLRCSPMKGHSHVYWYRQLPEEGLKFMVYLQKENIIDESGMPKERFSAEFPKEGPSILRIQQVVRGDSAAYFCASSPPGTAPGGEQYFGPGTRLTVT.

This clone appeared a few times. This chain connects TRBV6-1 to TRBJ2-7; D may be TRBD1 (5 bases). Germline V gene data show CDR1 as MNHNS and CDR2 as SASEGT. The CDR3 runs 15 residues. Trimming left V 6 bases short and J 2 bases short, with 17 bases between. The CDR3 spells CASRRNRNTPYEQYF. CDR3 sequence (DNA): TGTGCCAGCAGGCGGAACAGGAACACTCCCTACGAGCAGTACTTC.

In its sample, this clone was seen once. The chain combines TRBV9 with TRBJ2-3; a weak D match, TRBD1 (5 bases). With 10 bases removed from V and 2 bases from J, the gap between germline ends came to 11 bases. Per the germline V gene, CDR1 is SGDLS and CDR2 is YYNGEE. The CDR3 consists of 12 residues. The DNA for the CDR3 is TGTGCCTCAAGGGGCTCCACAGATACGCAGTATTTT. Encoded protein: CASRGSTDTQYF.

The chain combines TRBV30 with TRBJ1-1, with TRBD1 matching over 7 bases. J gave up 5 bases and V 5 bases, and 8 bases lay outside the gene matches. The CDR3 has 13 amino acids. Germline V gives CDR1 GTSNPN, CDR2 SVGIG (reference sequence). Here the CDR3 DNA reads TGTGCCTGGGGCGGACAGGTAAGGACTGAAGCTTTCTTT. Encoded protein: CAWGGQVRTEAFF.

The chain recombines TRBV5-4 with TRBJ2-1; 7 bases are shared with TRBD2. Germline loops: CDR1 SGHNT, CDR2 YYREEE (reference sequence). The CDR3 contains 15 residues. The J segment lost 4 bases and the V segment lost 5 bases, leaving 9 bases of the junction unmatched. CDR3 DNA: TGTGCCAGCAGTTCCCCACTAGCGCGGTACAATGAGCAGTTCTTC. Encoded protein: CASSSPLARYNEQFF.

The chain is built from TRBV6-6 and TRBJ1-5, with 7 bases identical to TRBD1. J was trimmed by 6 bases and V by 5 bases; bases with no gene match: 13. This CDR3 is built from 16 residues. CDR1 is MNHNY and CDR2 is SVGAGI in the germline V gene (reference sequence). The CDR3 region is CASSGATGSGGQPQHF. The DNA for the CDR3 is TGTGCCAGCAGTGGGGCGACAGGGTCTGGGGGTCAGCCCCAGCATTTT.

This chain connects TRBV9 to TRBJ1-4; D gene uncertain. Germline V gene lookup returns CDR1 SGDLS and CDR2 YYNGEE. Trimming took off 3 bases at V and 0 bases at J, with 9 bases between the two ends. The CDR3 extends over 15 amino acids. CDR3 sequence: CASSDTAATNEKLFF. CDR3 sequence (DNA): TGTGCCAGCAGCGACACAGCAGCAACTAATGAAAAACTGTTTTTT.

J is TRBJ2-3 and V is TRBV7-2; 8 nucleotides line up with TRBD1. This CDR3 is built from 16 residues. Germline CDR1 is SGHTA and CDR2 is FQGNSA. J was trimmed by 0 bases and V by 2 bases; bases with no gene match: 4. CDR3 coding DNA: TGTGCCAGCAGCTTATTGGGACAGGCTAGCACAGATACGCAGTATTTT. It specifies CASSLLGQASTDTQYF.

This clone turned up a few times. This chain uses TRBV5-1 with TRBJ2-3; 11 nucleotides line up with TRBD1. The CDR3 is made up of 16 amino acids. The trim removed 0 bases at V and 3 bases at J, leaving 3 bases unmatched. CDR1 and CDR2 (germline): SGHRS, YFSETQ. CDR3 residues: CASSLGGTGGTDTQYF. In DNA, the CDR3 is TGCGCCAGCAGCTTGGGGGGGACAGGGGGAACAGATACGCAGTATTTT.

The V call is TRBV29-1, the J call TRBJ1-5; D possibly corresponds to TRBD1 (5 bases). Deletions cut 3 bases from V and 0 bases from J, with 12 bases between. The CDR3 consists of 15 residues. Per the germline V gene, CDR1 is SQVTM and CDR2 is ANQGSEA. The CDR3 sequence: CSVDGQGHSNQPQHF. The CDR3 DNA reads as TGCAGCGTTGACGGGCAGGGCCATAGCAATCAGCCCCAGCATTTT.

The genes are TRBV11-2 and TRBJ1-2; 7 bases agree with TRBD1. Germline trimming cut 6 bases from V and 0 bases from J; bases unmatched to any gene: 7. Germline V lookup: CDR1 SGHAT, CDR2 FQNNGV. The CDR3 extends over 15 amino acids. This CDR3 is CASRATGRPNYGYTF. The CDR3, as DNA: TGTGCCAGCAGGGCGACAGGGCGCCCTAACTATGGCTACACCTTC.